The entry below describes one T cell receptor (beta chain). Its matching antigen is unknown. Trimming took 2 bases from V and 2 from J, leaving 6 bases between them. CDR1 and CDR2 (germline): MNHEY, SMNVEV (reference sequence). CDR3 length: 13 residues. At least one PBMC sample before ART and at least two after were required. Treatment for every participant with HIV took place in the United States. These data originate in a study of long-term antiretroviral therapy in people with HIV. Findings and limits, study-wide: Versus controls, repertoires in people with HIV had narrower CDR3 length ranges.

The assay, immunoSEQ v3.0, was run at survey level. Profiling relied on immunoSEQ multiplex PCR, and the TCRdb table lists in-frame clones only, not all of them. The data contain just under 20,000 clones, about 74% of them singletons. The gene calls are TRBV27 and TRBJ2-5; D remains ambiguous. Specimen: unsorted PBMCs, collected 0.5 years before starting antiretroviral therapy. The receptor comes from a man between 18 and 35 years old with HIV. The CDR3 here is CASSLGVQETQYF. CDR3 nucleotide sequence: TGTGCCAGCAGTTTAGGGGTACAAGAGACCCAGTACTTC.